This TCR beta chain comes out of a study of blood T cell repertoires in COVID-19. For the study at large: COVID-19 samples from acute and convalescent phases originated in the United States, Italy and Spain. From T cells, B-cell-depleted T cells, or PBMCs came the material, which was cDNA or gDNA.

Original processing methods: Nucleated cell number was recorded as an estimate derived from reference gene primer amplification. The assay was immunoSEQ multiplex PCR, and TCRdb's table has in-frame clones only and misses some. Clonal size and the V and J genes are those of that table, whereas D and trimming came from the DNA. The sample includes tens of thousands of clones, roughly nine tenths of them seen just once. Sequencing used peripheral blood. The TCR comes from a human donor in a cohort sampled during active COVID-19.

Written as DNA, the CDR3 is TGTGCCAGCAGTGGGGAGGCTGGAAACACCATATATTTT. Its translation is CASSGEAGNTIYF. This sequence joins TRBV28 and TRBJ1-3; the D is unclear. Trimming stripped 5 bases from V and 2 bases from J, with 7 bases between. This CDR3 region has 13 residues. Germline V gene sequence: CDR1 MDHEN, CDR2 SYDVKM.